This is a list of T cell receptor beta chains from one sample in a study of CD8 T cells in ankylosing spondylitis. A single record per CDR3 protein comes from TCRdb applying MiXCR to the 5' RACE reads. The sample lists some 140,000 distinct CDR3 sequences, roughly 8.8% occurring once. Material for sequencing was synovial fluid, either unsorted or a sorted T cell fraction (not recorded which). These receptors originate from a male donor with ankylosing spondylitis. CDR3s include the opening cysteine and the closing phenylalanine or tryptophan. D genes are given only for firm matches. Size tells how often a clone was seen (once, few, many) or the class of an expanded clone, and some rows leave it out.

TRBJ2-5 many TRBD1 TRBV7-9 TGTGCCAGCAGCTTCCGACAGGGCGGTGGGGAGACCCAGTACTTC CASSFRQGGGETQYF
TRBJ2-5 few TRBD2 TRBV10-3 TGTGCCACAGCGGGAGGGCAAGAGACCCAGTACTTC CATAGGQETQYF
TRBJ2-7 NA NA TRBV18 TGTGCCAGCTCACCACCATCCAGAAACGAGCAGTACTTC CASSPPSRNEQYF
TRBJ2-1 many TRBD2 TRBV29-1 TGCAGCGTTGAAAAAATAGAGACTAGCGGGAGTGGGGAGCAGTTCTTC CSVEKIETSGSGEQFF
TRBJ1-4 few NA TRBV6-5 TGTGCCAGCAGTTCACGACCCTTGCGAGAAAAACTGTTTTTT CASSSRPLREKLFF
TRBJ2-1 many NA TRBV7-2 TGTGCCAGCAGGGCGGGCGGGAACGTAAACAATGAGCAGTTCTTC CASRAGGNVNNEQFF
TRBJ2-7 many TRBD1 TRBV29-1 TGCAGCGCTGGACAGGGGGCATACGAGCAGTACTTC CSAGQGAYEQYF
TRBJ2-2 many NA TRBV20-1 TGCAGTGCTAGTCAAAACACCGGGGAGCTGTTTTTT CSASQNTGELFF
TRBJ1-2 NA TRBD1 TRBV7-2 TGTGCCAGCAGCGCGGGACAGGGTGGCTATGGCTACACCTTC CASSAGQGGYGYTF
TRBJ1-6 many NA TRBV6-5 TGTGCCAGCAGTGCGGGACCGCAACAGGGTTCACCCCTCCACTTT CASSAGPQQGSPLHF
TRBJ2-3 many NA TRBV7-2 TGTGCCAGCAGCCACGGGAGCACAGATACGCAGTATTTT CASSHGSTDTQYF
TRBJ2-2 many NA TRBV7-3 TGTGCCAGCAGCTTCTCCAGGGGTGGAGCCGGGGAGCTGTTTTTT CASSFSRGGAGELFF
TRBJ2-2 NA NA TRBV20-1 TGCAGTGCTAGAGGGCCAATTGGGGCCGGGGAGCTGTTTTTT CSARGPIGAGELFF
TRBJ2-1 few TRBD2 TRBV20-1 TGCAGTGCTAGGACTAGCGGAGACGGTGGTGAGCAGTTCTTC CSARTSGDGGEQFF
TRBJ2-7 many TRBD1 TRBV14 TGTGCCAGCAGTCACTCGGCGTGGACAGGGGCCTACGAGCAGTACTTC CASSHSAWTGAYEQYF
TRBJ2-7 many NA TRBV7-2 TGTGCCAGCAGTCTCTCCTACGAGCAGTACTTC CASSLSYEQYF
TRBJ2-5 NA TRBD2 TRBV7-8 TGTGCCAGCAGCTTAGAGGCTAGCGGGGGGGCCCATCGGGAGACCCAGTACTTC CASSLEASGGAHRETQYF
TRBJ2-7 many TRBD1 TRBV7-2 TGTGCCAGTGGACAGGGCAACGAGCAGTACTTC CASGQGNEQYF
TRBJ2-7 many NA TRBV7-7 TGTGCTAGCAGCTTCGCGGACAGTCCCTCCTACGAGCAGTACTTC CASSFADSPSYEQYF
TRBJ2-7 many TRBD2 TRBV20-1 TGCAGTGCTAGAGATCGGGGGGAGGGCTACGAGCAGTACTTC CSARDRGEGYEQYF
TRBJ1-6 many NA TRBV5-1 TGCGCCAGCAGCTTGAGTTACGATTCACCCCTCCACTTT CASSLSYDSPLHF
TRBJ1-1 NA NA TRBV6-5 TGTGCCAGCAGTTACTCGGGGCAGCAGAAGGCTTTCTTT CASSYSGQQKAFF
TRBJ1-6 many TRBD1 TRBV12-3/TRBV12-4 TGTGCCAGCAGTGGGGGGGAGGGCAGGGGGAATTCACCCCTCCACTTT CASSGGEGRGNSPLHF
TRBJ2-7 few NA TRBV19 TGTGCCAGTAGATCAGGGGCCTCCTACGAGCAGTACTTC CASRSGASYEQYF
TRBJ1-6 many NA TRBV7-8 TGTGCCAGCAGCCCCTCTCGGGGTCAAAGACACCACTTT CASSPSRGQRHHF
TRBJ2-1 NA TRBD1 TRBV15 TGTGCCACCAGCAGGCGACAGGGACCCAATGAGCAGTTCTTC CATSRRQGPNEQFF
TRBJ2-5 NA TRBD2 TRBV20-1 TGCAGTGCTCCTCTAGCGGGGGGGTTCGAGACCCAGTACTTC CSAPLAGGFETQYF
TRBJ2-5 few NA TRBV20-1 TGCAGTGCTAGACTGTCAGGCAAAGAGACCCAGTACTTC CSARLSGKETQYF
TRBJ2-3 NA NA TRBV29-1 TGCAGCGTTCCGCTAATTAGCACAGATACGCAGTATTTT CSVPLISTDTQYF
TRBJ1-4 NA NA TRBV4-3 TGCGCCAGCAGCCTCGAGACAACTAATGAAAAACTGTTTTTT CASSLETTNEKLFF
TRBJ1-2 many NA TRBV28 TGTGCCAGCAGTTCACGACAGGTTTATAACTATGGCTACACCTTC CASSSRQVYNYGYTF
TRBJ1-5 many TRBD1 TRBV20-1 TGCAGTGCCCAGTTCGGTGACAGGGACCAGCCCCAGCATTTT CSAQFGDRDQPQHF
TRBJ1-5 many NA TRBV28 TGTGCCAGCAACCTAGACCCCAGGAGCCATCAGCCCCAGCATTTT CASNLDPRSHQPQHF
TRBJ2-2 NA NA TRBV7-2 TGTGCCAGCAGCTTAGCGGCATGGGGTGCCGGGGAGCTGTTTTTT CASSLAAWGAGELFF
TRBJ2-3 few TRBD1 TRBV5-1 TGCGCCAGCAGCCAGACAGGGAAAGCTGAAGATACGCAGTATTTT CASSQTGKAEDTQYF
TRBJ1-2 many TRBD1 TRBV11-1 TGTGCCAGCAGGCCTAACCTTGGGGACCGGGACAGGGGGCCTCCTAACTATGGCTACACCTTC CASRPNLGDRDRGPPNYGYTF
TRBJ2-3 many TRBD2 TRBV29-1 TGCAGCGTACAAGAGCGGGGTAGCACAGATACGCAGTATTTT CSVQERGSTDTQYF
TRBJ2-5 many TRBD2 TRBV6-5 TGTGCCAGCAGTTATGGCGGGAGGGCCGGAGAGACCCAGTACTTC CASSYGGRAGETQYF
TRBJ2-7 NA NA TRBV19 TGTGCCAGTAGAGACCGGGACCTCCTTTCCTACGAGCAGTACTTC CASRDRDLLSYEQYF
TRBJ1-5 few NA TRBV5-1 TGCGCCAGCAGGTTGGGGGATAGCAATCAGCCCCAGCATTTT CASRLGDSNQPQHF
TRBJ1-6 NA TRBD1 TRBV12-3/TRBV12-4 TGTGCCAGCAGTTTCGACAGGGCGGCGGTACCCCTCCACTTT CASSFDRAAVPLHF
TRBJ2-1 many TRBD2 TRBV7-2 TGTGCCAGCAGCTCGGCCTACCTAGCGGGGGCCACCAATGAGCAGTTCTTC CASSSAYLAGATNEQFF
TRBJ2-1 many TRBD2 TRBV11-2 TGTGCCACCAGACTAGCGGGAGATGAGCAGTTCTTC CATRLAGDEQFF
TRBJ1-5 few NA TRBV3-1 TGTGCCAGCAGCCTGCCCGGTCAGCCCCAGCATTTT CASSLPGQPQHF
TRBJ2-5 many NA TRBV25-1 TGTGCCAGCAGTGATAGTAGGGTGGAGGAGACCCAGTACTTC CASSDSRVEETQYF
TRBJ1-6 few NA TRBV20-1 TGCAGTGCTAGACTCACCGGGACGGTTGATTCACCCCTCCACTTT CSARLTGTVDSPLHF
TRBJ2-7 many TRBD2 TRBV7-6 TGTGCCAGCAGCTTAGGGGCGGGAGTTTACGAGCAGTACTTC CASSLGAGVYEQYF
TRBJ1-2 many NA TRBV6-1 TGTGCCAGCAGCCGCGACCCCAGGGATTCCCGCTATGGCTACACCTTC CASSRDPRDSRYGYTF
TRBJ1-1 many TRBD1 TRBV13 TGTGCCAGCAGCTTCGGACAGGGTGGGAACACTGAAGCTTTCTTT CASSFGQGGNTEAFF
TRBJ2-1 few NA TRBV14 TGTGCCAGCAGCCAAGAAGGGCCCGCGGACTGGGGCAATGAGCAGTTCTTC CASSQEGPADWGNEQFF
TRBJ2-5 NA NA TRBV20-1 TGCAGTGCCAGACTTGGGATAGAGGAGACCCAGTACTTC CSARLGIEETQYF
TRBJ2-3 many TRBD2 TRBV5-1 TGCGCCAGCAGCACCCCCTGGGGGGGGATCACAGATACGCAGTATTTT CASSTPWGGITDTQYF
TRBJ1-4 many TRBD1 TRBV7-9 TGTGCCAGCAGCTGGACAGGGGCCGAAAAACTGTTTTTT CASSWTGAEKLFF
TRBJ1-1 many NA TRBV12-3/TRBV12-4 TGTGCCAGCAGTTTATGGGGATCGGACACTGAAGCTTTCTTT CASSLWGSDTEAFF
TRBJ2-2 medium-sized TRBD2 TRBV9 TGTGCCAGCAGCCATGGGACTAGCGGGGACCTGGGGGAGCTGTTTTTT CASSHGTSGDLGELFF